Given below is one TCR beta chain in context. This clone was recorded once. No cognate antigen has been identified for it. One base away there is no much larger clone; base qualities are not given. These data originate in a study of shared clonotypes between healthy human individuals (dated by TCRdb to about 2020). In the study overall: A few men and two women, aged 18 to 49 years, made up the cohort. Between about 0.8 and 9 billion PBMCs per donor were obtained by leukapheresis. To increase sequencing depth and limit assay-specific biases, different laboratories used diverse techniques to prepare libraries and sequence TCR repertoires. To estimate repertoire size and how much clonotype sharing occurs between individuals, the study deeply sequenced the blood TCR repertoires of about 5 healthy adults. Beyond this particular receptor, the publication reports: The genetic and exposure-history diversity represented was limited by the small number of donors. Pairwise subsampling led to the expectation that sequencing depth would affect the degree of clonotype sharing among donors. Sampling was limited to blood, and TCR repertoires in tissue likely differ from TCR repertoires in blood.

TCR CDR3 regions were amplified from genomic DNA by multiplex PCR using the deep immunoSEQ assay. Extracted genomic DNA from each cell subset was distributed evenly across all wells of several immunoSEQ 96-well plates, and each plate was treated as a replicate. For unsorted PBMC, each replicate PCR was loaded with approximately 330 ng genomic DNA, equivalent to approximately 33,000 T cell genomes. Unsorted PBMC genomic DNA was sequenced across ten immunoSEQ deep assay plates. Purified libraries were measured with a Qubit 3.0 fluorometer, size-checked on a Bioanalyzer 2100, and measured again with the KAPA Library Quantification kit. A separate single-read 150-cycle Illumina NextSeq 550 flow cell was used to sequence each immunoSEQ 96-well plate. Concerning the study's data processing: The immunoSEQ output contained only junctional sequences without quality scores, so filtering could not match that applied to full-length reads. Sequences were annotated with PyIR, a Python wrapper for IgBLAST v1.9, and V/J genes and CDR3 were assigned using IMGT germline references. Reads with weak V/J assignments (E-value above 1e-6), missing CDR3, stop codons, out-of-frame junctions, or ambiguous translated residues were removed. A V3J clonotype was defined by an identical inferred V gene, J gene, and CDR3 amino acid sequence. To compute the percentage overlap between repertoires, the number of shared unique clonotypes was divided by the size of the smaller repertoire. Three approaches were used to assess repertoire richness: RTK rarefaction, the Chao1 estimator, and Recon v2.1 estimates of unobserved clonotypes. Here the immuneACCESS table is served through TCRdb, limited to in-frame sequences with V and J called. Missing clones are a known gap in these copies; in checked studies unresolved V genes cover under half, and the rest lacks a known reason. From that table come the V and J calls and clone size; the DNA was used to work out D and trimming. Present in this sample are some 530,000 clones, 70% to 85% of which were seen just once. Around 12% of the sample comes from the top ten.

Donors were healthy HIV-negative adults with no recently reported acute infections or vaccinations. Every donor was a Caucasian adult living in Nashville, Tennessee, USA. In the unsorted samples, some 94 million PBMCs were counted, and genomic DNA was extracted using the QIAamp DNA Blood Mini kit. After blood collection by leukapheresis, PBMCs were isolated using Ficoll-Histopaque density gradient centrifugation and then cryopreserved in the vapor phase of liquid nitrogen. The cysteine opens and the phenylalanine closes a CDR3 of 13 amino acids. Only the CDR3 DNA stays, 39 bases, in frame from base 1. The trim is 2 bases for V and 9 bases for J, with a gap of 11 bases between the germline ends. Reading the germline V gene gives CDR1 SGHDN and CDR2 FVKESK.

Sequenced input: PBMCs. The sequence is built from TRBV14 and TRBJ2-1; the D gene is unclear. This receptor was identified in a woman aged 40 to 50 in good health. Some clones in this sample may be carry-over from other donors' samples. CDR3 protein: CASSQRAYFEQFF. The nucleotides are TGTGCCAGCAGCCAACGGGCGTATTTTGAGCAGTTCTTC.